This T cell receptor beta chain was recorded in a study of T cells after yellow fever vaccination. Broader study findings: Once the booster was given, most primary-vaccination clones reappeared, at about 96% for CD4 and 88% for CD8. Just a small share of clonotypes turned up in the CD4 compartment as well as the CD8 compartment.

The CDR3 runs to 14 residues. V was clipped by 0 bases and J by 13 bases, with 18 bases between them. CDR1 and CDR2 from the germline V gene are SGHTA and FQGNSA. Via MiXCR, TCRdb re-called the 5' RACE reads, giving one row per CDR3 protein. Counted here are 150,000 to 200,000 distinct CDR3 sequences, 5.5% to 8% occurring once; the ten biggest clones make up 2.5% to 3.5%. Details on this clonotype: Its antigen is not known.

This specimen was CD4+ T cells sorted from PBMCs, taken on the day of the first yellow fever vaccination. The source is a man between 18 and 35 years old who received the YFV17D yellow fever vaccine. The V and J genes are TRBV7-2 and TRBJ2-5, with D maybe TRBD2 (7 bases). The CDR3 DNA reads TGTGCCAGCAGCTTAGCGTGGCGGGGGCCCCCGGCGTACTTC. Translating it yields CASSLAWRGPPAYF. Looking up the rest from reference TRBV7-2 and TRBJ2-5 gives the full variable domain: GAGVSQSPSNKVTEKGKDVELRCDPISGHTALYWYRQSLGQGLEFLIYFQGNSAPDKSGLPSDRFSAERTGGSVSTLTIQRTQQEDSAVYLCASSLAWRGPPAYFGPGTRLLVL.